This TCR beta chain originates from a study of T cell responses to AZD1222 COVID-19 vaccine. Measured with immunoSEQ multiplex PCR; TCRdb has only the in-frame clones, and not every one. The table has roughly 120,000 clones, approximately 85% seen once; the top ten hold approximately 1.5%. Study-level points and caveats: Nearly half of spike-specific TCRs reportedly target variant regions that are unmutated in the B.1.351 and B.1.1.7 variants. Repertoires in all cases were sampled only once the peak T cell response had passed. Females made up more of the donors, who were largely white British, and clonal diversity may have come out too low. The study found vaccine-associated CD4 TCRs spanning spike, dominant at 160-218 and 743-854.

For this clone: The antigen is unknown.

This sample comprised peripheral blood, obtained on day 0 of AZD1222 vaccination. This clonotype was sampled from an adult in good health.

The DNA for the CDR3 is TGTGCCAGCAGCCAGCTAGGGGGCGTGGGTCTCACCTTC. Protein sequence: CASSQLGGVGLTF. V usage is TRBV6-4 and J usage is TRBJ1-2, with 7 positions matching TRBD1. Germline assignment: CDR1 MRHNA and CDR2 SNTAGT. The CDR3 has 13 amino acids. The junction had 14 bases not matched to a gene; V was cut back by 6 bases and J by 13 bases.